One and the same sample provided the 21 T cell receptor beta chains below, sequenced in a study of cytomegalovirus exposure and HLA in healthy donors. PCR used 60 Vbeta primers and 13 Jbeta primers. The assay was immunoSEQ multiplex PCR, and TCRdb's table has in-frame clones only and misses some. The repertoire holds over 200,000 clones, with 85% as singletons. What was sequenced was PBMCs. These receptors came from a human donor in good health.

The chain is built from TRBV5-4 and TRBJ1-1, with TRBD1 matching 7 bases. From germline, CDR1 is SGHNT and CDR2 YYREEE (reference sequence). J was trimmed by 7 bases and V by 3 bases; bases with no gene match: 6. The CDR3 has 13 residues. CDR3 sequence reads: CASSSGQANEAFF. CDR3 sequence (DNA): TGTGCCAGCAGCTCCGGACAGGCTAATGAAGCTTTCTTT.

This rearrangement joins TRBV2 to TRBJ2-7; D is perhaps TRBD2 (6 bases). V lost 3 bases and J 2 bases, leaving 17 bases between the germline ends. The germline CDR1 and CDR2 sequences are SNHLY and FYNNEI. The CDR3 spans 16 residues. CDR3 DNA: TGTGCCAGCAGTGAGGGCGGGAAAACCCTAACCTACGAGCAGTACTTC. It translates to CASSEGGKTLTYEQYF.

V usage is TRBV5-1 and J usage is TRBJ2-7; 13 nucleotides line up with TRBD2. J lost 1 base, V lost 3 bases, and 1 base had no gene match. Germline V gene data show CDR1 as SGHRS and CDR2 as YFSETQ. This CDR3 region has 15 residues. The CDR3 region is CASSSGLAGSYEQYF. The CDR3 coding sequence is TGCGCCAGCAGCTCGGGACTAGCGGGGTCCTACGAGCAGTACTTC.

This clone appeared a few times. The chain has TRBV9 and TRBJ1-1; D gene unclear. Trimming took off 0 bases at V and 1 base at J, with 4 bases between the two ends. Germline loops: CDR1 SGDLS, CDR2 YYNGEE. The CDR3 is 13 amino acids. The CDR3 sequence: CASSVDRNTEAFF. CDR3 nucleotide sequence: TGTGCCAGCAGCGTAGACAGGAACACTGAAGCTTTCTTT.

The V call is TRBV6-1, the J call TRBJ1-3, with a tentative D call TRBD1 (5 bases). The germline V gene encodes CDR1 MNHNS and CDR2 SASEGT. The V end was cut by 7 bases, the J end by 1 base, with 14 bases between. This CDR3 has 15 residues. The CDR3 sequence: CASNPMGGSGNTIYF. The CDR3 nucleotides read TGTGCCAGCAATCCCATGGGGGGTTCTGGAAACACCATATATTTT.

This clone was observed once. Here the CDR3 reads CASSQEGGGIHEQYF. CDR3 nucleotides: TGCGCCAGCAGCCAAGAAGGCGGGGGCATCCACGAGCAGTACTTC. V and J are TRBV4-3 and TRBJ2-7, with D possibly being TRBD2 (7 bases). The CDR3 covers 15 residues. Per the germline V gene, CDR1 is LGHNA and CDR2 is YSLEER. Trimming took 0 bases from V and 5 from J, leaving 14 bases between them.

The sample holds one count of this clone. The chain couples TRBV5-6 to TRBJ2-5; maybe TRBD1 (5 bases). The V end was cut by 4 bases, the J end by 1 base, with 8 bases between. Germline CDR1 reads SGHDT; CDR2 reads YYEEEE. The CDR3 runs to 13 residues. Here the CDR3 DNA reads TGTGCCAGCAGCCCCGACAGCCAAGAGACCCAGTACTTC. Its translation is CASSPDSQETQYF.

V usage is TRBV7-9 and J usage is TRBJ2-5; 8 bases agree with TRBD1. This CDR3 contains 16 residues. The germline V gene encodes CDR1 SEHNR and CDR2 FQNEAQ (reference sequence). The trim removed 4 bases at V and 6 bases at J, leaving 13 bases unmatched. CDR3 in amino acids: CASSSGDRGGVQTQYF. The CDR3, as DNA: TGTGCCAGCAGCTCGGGAGACAGGGGAGGAGTACAGACCCAGTACTTC.

The rearrangement uses TRBV19 and TRBJ2-1; TRBD2 agrees at 9 bases. CDR1 and CDR2 (germline): LNHDA, SQIVND (reference sequence). The CDR3 contains 15 residues. After removal of 7 bases from V and 10 bases from J, the junction contained 14 bases not matched to a gene. The CDR3 sequence is CASKGTAGGPKEQFF. For the CDR3, the DNA is TGTGCCAGTAAAGGGACGGCGGGAGGGCCGAAGGAGCAGTTCTTC.

The CDR3 bases are TGTGCAAGTCGCCGAGATACGCAGTATTTT. Amino acid sequence: CASRRDTQYF. The chain couples TRBV12-2 to TRBJ2-3; the DNA was not used to check the table's D call, TRBD2. TRBV12-2 is a pseudogene segment. The CDR3 runs to 10 residues.

The chain couples TRBV19 to TRBJ2-6; D gene uncertain. V was pared by 5 bases and J by 3 bases, with 14 bases between. Germline CDR1 is LNHDA and CDR2 is SQIVND (reference sequence). This CDR3 comprises 16 residues. DNA for the CDR3: TGTGCCAGTAGTTCCCTCGGGTCGCGTGGGGCCAACGTCCTGACTTTC. Translated, it gives CASSSLGSRGANVLTF.

The chain has TRBV7-8 and TRBJ1-2, with D uncertain. V was shortened by 1 base and J by 5 bases, with 8 bases between the two germline ends. CDR3 length equals 13 residues. Germline CDR1 SGHVS, CDR2 FQNEAQ. This CDR3 reads CASSLDTIYGYTF. As DNA, the CDR3 is TGTGCCAGCAGCTTAGACACGATATATGGCTACACCTTC.

This clone was detected only once. The genes are TRBV4-2 and TRBJ2-1, with D uncertain. The V end lost 0 bases, the J end lost 0 bases, and 9 bases lay between the germline ends. This CDR3 is built from 16 residues. From germline, CDR1 is LGHNA and CDR2 YNFKEQ. CDR3 amino acids: CASSQDRGSSYNEQFF. CDR3 bases: TGTGCCAGCAGCCAAGACCGCGGAAGCTCCTACAATGAGCAGTTCTTC.

The chain recombines TRBV7-6 with TRBJ2-1; TRBD1 matches at 9 bases. The CDR3 spans 12 residues. J was trimmed by 8 bases and V by 8 bases; bases with no gene match: 4. Germline CDR1 and CDR2: SGHVS and FNYEAQ. CDR3 loop: CASGTGFHEQFF. CDR3 nucleotides: TGTGCCAGCGGGACAGGGTTCCATGAGCAGTTCTTC. The complete variable domain, with remaining parts taken from reference TRBV7-6 and TRBJ2-1, reads GAGVSQSPRYKVTKRGQDVALRCDPISGHVSLYWYRQALGQGPEFLTYFNYEAQQDKSGLPNDRFSAERPEGSISTLTIQRTEQRDSAMYRCASGTGFHEQFFGPGTRLTVL.

Here the CDR3 DNA reads TGTGCCAGCAGCTCCCGACAGAACACCTACGAGCAGTACTTC. The encoded protein is CASSSRQNTYEQYF. V usage is TRBV7-9 and J usage is TRBJ2-5; D may be TRBD1 (5 bases). The DNA matches TRBJ2-7 better at its end, which makes the J call doubtful. This CDR3 has 14 residues. The germline V gene encodes CDR1 SEHNR and CDR2 FQNEAQ (reference sequence).

The J gene is TRBJ2-7, the V gene TRBV7-2, with 9 bases matching TRBD2. The CDR3 runs to 13 residues. After removal of 6 bases from V and 5 bases from J, the junction contained 5 bases not matched to a gene. CDR1 SGHTA and CDR2 FQGNSA come from the germline V gene. The DNA for the CDR3 is TGTGCCAGCAGAACAGGGACTAGCCACGAGCAGTACTTC. This sequence encodes CASRTGTSHEQYF. Full variable domain (rest looked up from reference TRBV7-2 and TRBJ2-7): GAGVSQSPSNKVTEKGKDVELRCDPISGHTALYWYRQSLGQGLEFLIYFQGNSAPDKSGLPSDRFSAERTGGSVSTLTIQRTQQEDSAVYLCASRTGTSHEQYFGPGTRLTVT.

CDR3 region: CASSQAVGQGVNTEAFF. CDR3 nucleotide sequence: TGCGCCAGCAGCCAAGCTGTTGGACAGGGAGTAAACACTGAAGCTTTCTTT. The J gene is TRBJ1-1, the V gene TRBV4-3; 8 bases map to TRBD1. Germline-derived CDR1 and CDR2 are LGHNA and YSLEER. V dropped 1 base and J dropped 2; count of bases not matched to a gene: 9. The CDR3 is 17 amino acids.

The genes are TRBV2 and TRBJ1-5; the match to TRBD1 covers 9 bases. V lost 6 bases, J lost 5 bases, and 8 bases stayed unmatched. The CDR3 consists of 15 residues. Germline V gene sequence: CDR1 SNHLY, CDR2 FYNNEI. The DNA of the CDR3 is TGTGCCAGCAGCTGGGACAGGGAGGGGGATCAGCCCCAGCATTTT. Its translation is CASSWDREGDQPQHF.

The count of this clone is one. This sequence joins TRBV25-1 and TRBJ2-5; D remains unclear. In germline, CDR1 is MGHDK, CDR2 SYGVNS. This CDR3 is built from 12 residues. V was trimmed by 1 base and J by 5 bases, leaving 5 bases between them. The CDR3 protein is CASSEFSETQYF. CDR3 bases: TGTGCCAGCAGTGAATTCAGTGAGACCCAGTACTTC. Based on the CDR3 plus reference TRBV25-1 and TRBJ2-5, the full variable domain is EADIYQTPRYLVIGTGKKITLECSQTMGHDKMYWYQQDPGMELHLIHYSYGVNSTEKGDLSSESTVSRIRTEHFPLTLESARPSHTSQYLCASSEFSETQYFGPGTRLLVL.

This clone was seen only a few times. The chain couples TRBV25-1 to TRBJ2-5; D ambiguous. The CDR3 runs to 13 residues. Germline lookup yields CDR1 MGHDK and CDR2 SYGVNS. Deletions cut 6 bases from V and 1 base from J, with 9 bases between. CDR3 in amino acids: CASRNRFQETQYF. CDR3 in DNA: TGTGCCAGCAGGAACAGATTCCAAGAGACCCAGTACTTC.

This clone was found a few times. This chain connects TRBV18 to TRBJ1-5, with unresolved D. The germline V gene encodes CDR1 KGHSH and CDR2 LQKENI. V lost 3 bases and J 9 bases, leaving 15 bases between the germline ends. CDR3 length equals 14 residues. CDR3 loop: CASSPYEKSGPQHF. In nucleotides, the CDR3 is TGTGCCAGCTCACCCTATGAAAAAAGCGGGCCCCAGCATTTT.